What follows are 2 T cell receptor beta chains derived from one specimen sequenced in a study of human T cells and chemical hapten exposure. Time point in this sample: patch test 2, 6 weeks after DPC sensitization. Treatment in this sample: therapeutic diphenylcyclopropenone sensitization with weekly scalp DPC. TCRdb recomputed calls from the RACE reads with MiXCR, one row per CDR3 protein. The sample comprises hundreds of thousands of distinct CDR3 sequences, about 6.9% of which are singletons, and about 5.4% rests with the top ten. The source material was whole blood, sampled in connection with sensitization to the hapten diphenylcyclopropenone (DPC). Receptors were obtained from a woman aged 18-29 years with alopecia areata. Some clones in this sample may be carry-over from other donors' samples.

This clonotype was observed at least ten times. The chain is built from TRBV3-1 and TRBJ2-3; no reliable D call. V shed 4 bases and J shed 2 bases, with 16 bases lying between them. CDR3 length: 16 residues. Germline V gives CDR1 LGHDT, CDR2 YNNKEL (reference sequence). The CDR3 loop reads CASSRRPDPNTDTQYF. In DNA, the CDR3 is TGTGCCAGCAGCCGCCGCCCTGACCCAAACACAGATACGCAGTATTTT.

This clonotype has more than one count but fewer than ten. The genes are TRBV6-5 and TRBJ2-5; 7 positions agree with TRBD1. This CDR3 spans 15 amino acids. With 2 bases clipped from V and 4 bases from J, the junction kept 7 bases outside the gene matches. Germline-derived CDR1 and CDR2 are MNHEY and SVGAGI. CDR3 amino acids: CASSYPGTARETQYF. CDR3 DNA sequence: TGTGCCAGCAGTTACCCCGGGACAGCAAGAGAGACCCAGTACTTC.